The TCR beta chain described here comes from a study of blood T cell repertoires in COVID-19. Study overall: The United States, Italy and Spain were the sources of the acute and convalescent COVID-19 samples. Sample material is recorded as cDNA or gDNA derived from T cells, B-cell-depleted T cells, or PBMCs.

With 6 bases clipped from V and 2 bases from J, the junction kept 12 bases outside the gene matches. Germline CDR1 reads MNHNS; CDR2 reads SASEGT. CDR3 length equals 16 residues. Participant ages covered about 18 to 100 years across about 25 US areas. Participants' own reports of clinical history determined their cohort assignment. Repertoires were generated with immunoSEQ multiplex PCR, while TCRdb's copy carries only in-frame clones and drops some. The sample has under 250,000 clones, over 75% seen once. The chain recombines TRBV6-1 with TRBJ2-7; 8 bases map to TRBD1. This receptor was obtained from a man aged 25 to 40 with acute COVID-19. Sequenced input: PBMCs or T cells enriched from blood (not recorded which). The CDR3 DNA reads TGTGCCAGCAGGGAACGGTGGCAGGGGGCCGCCTACGAGCAGTACTTC. Translated: CASRERWQGAAYEQYF.